This TCR beta chain appears in the sequencing data of a study of cytomegalovirus exposure and HLA in healthy donors. Turning to the study itself: Out of fewer than 500 genotyped donors, roughly 80% belonged to the Caucasian-associated ancestry cluster. Study-wide findings and caveats: The study recorded fewer than 200 TCR beta chains that were cytomegalovirus-associated. Prior analysis indicated that the majority of TCR beta V segments exhibited productivity approximately 87% or approximately 30% of the time. In all likelihood, a cluster of highly shared sequence variants was a sequencing artifact.

On this clone itself: Its cognate antigen is unknown.

The PCR used 60 Vbeta and 13 Jbeta primers. Repertoires were generated with immunoSEQ multiplex PCR, while TCRdb's copy carries only in-frame clones and drops some. There are about 160,000 clones in the sample; 70% to 85% occur only once, and 5% to 7% lies in the top ten. V shed 5 bases and J shed 11 bases, with 24 bases lying between them. The length of the CDR3 is 15 residues. CDR1 is LNHDA, CDR2 SQIVND, per germline (reference sequence). This rearrangement joins TRBV19 to TRBJ1-1; D gene unclear. The TCR sequence derives from a man aged 50-59 years in good health and CMV-seropositive. Material: PBMCs. CDR3 residues: CASSPYAGSVSGAFF. CDR3 nucleotide sequence: TGTGCCAGTAGTCCGTACGCCGGGTCCGTCAGCGGGGCTTTCTTT.